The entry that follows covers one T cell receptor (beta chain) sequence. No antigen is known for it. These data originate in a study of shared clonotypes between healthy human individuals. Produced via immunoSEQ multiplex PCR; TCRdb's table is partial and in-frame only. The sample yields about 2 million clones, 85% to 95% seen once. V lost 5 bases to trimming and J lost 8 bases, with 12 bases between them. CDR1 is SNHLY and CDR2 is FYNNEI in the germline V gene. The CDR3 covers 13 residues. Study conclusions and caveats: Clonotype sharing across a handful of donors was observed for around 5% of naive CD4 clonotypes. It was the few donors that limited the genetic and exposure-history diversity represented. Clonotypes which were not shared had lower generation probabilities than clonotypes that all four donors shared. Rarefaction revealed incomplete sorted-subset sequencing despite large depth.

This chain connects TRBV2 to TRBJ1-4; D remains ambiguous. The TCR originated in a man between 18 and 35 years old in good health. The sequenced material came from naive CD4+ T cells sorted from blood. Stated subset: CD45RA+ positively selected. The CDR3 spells CASSQGVREKLFF. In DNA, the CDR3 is TGTGCCAGCAGTCAAGGTGTCCGGGAAAAACTGTTTTTT.